The next 32 T cell receptor beta chains were all read from a single sample in a study of shared clonotypes between healthy human individuals. The assay was immunoSEQ multiplex PCR, and TCRdb's table has in-frame clones only and misses some. The sample carries 2.3 million or so clones, 85% to 95% recorded once. Material: naive CD4+ T cells from PBMCs. Noted subset: CD45RA+ positively selected. The receptors derive from a young man in good health. Some clones in this sample may be carry-over from other donors' samples.

This chain links TRBV9 with TRBJ1-3; D is unclear. Germline assignment: CDR1 SGDLS and CDR2 YYNGEE. The CDR3 sequence is 19 residues long. With 1 base removed from V and 1 base from J, the gap between germline ends came to 21 bases. In DNA, the CDR3 is TGTGCCAGCAGCGTATCCACTGGGTCCCTAGGCGCTTCTGGAAACACCATATATTTT. Its protein is CASSVSTGSLGASGNTIYF.

A remark on this clone: Other DNA sequences of this sample code for an identical CDR3. The chain is built from TRBV18 and TRBJ1-1; D unclear. This CDR3 has 14 amino acids. The germline CDR1 and CDR2 sequences are KGHSH and LQKENI. With 2 bases removed from V and 2 bases from J, the gap between germline ends came to 9 bases. CDR3 coding DNA: TGTGCCAGCTCACCAGGCCAGCCAAACACTGAAGCTTTCTTT. This gives the protein CASSPGQPNTEAFF.

The gene calls are TRBV28 and TRBJ1-4; TRBD1 agrees at 9 bases. CDR3 length: 17 residues. V shed 5 bases, J shed 2 bases, and the junction held 9 bases outside the gene matches. Germline V gene data show CDR1 as MDHEN and CDR2 as SYDVKM. The CDR3 sequence is CASSATGGAATNEKLFF. The CDR3 nucleotides are TGTGCCAGCAGTGCAACAGGGGGCGCGGCTACTAATGAAAAACTGTTTTTT.

The CDR3 protein is CASSVELTYEQYF. CDR3 coding DNA: TGTGCCAGCAGCGTAGAACTGACCTACGAGCAGTACTTC. This chain links TRBV9 with TRBJ2-7, with D hard to call. The V gene lost 0 bases and the J gene lost 2 bases, with 6 bases spanning the gap. The germline V gene has CDR1 SGDLS and CDR2 YYNGEE. This CDR3 has 13 residues.

The chain links TRBV27 to TRBJ2-1; 8 bases map to TRBD1. This CDR3 has 17 residues. The V gene's germline CDR1 is MNHEY and CDR2 SMNVEV (reference sequence). Unmatched junction bases numbered 11, after V lost 5 bases and J lost 2 bases. The CDR3 sequence is CASSPAGRQGPYNEQFF. Written as DNA, the CDR3 is TGTGCCAGCAGTCCCGCTGGGAGACAGGGGCCCTACAATGAGCAGTTCTTC.

The chain recombines TRBV27 with TRBJ1-1, with D perhaps matching TRBD1 (5 bases). V was pared by 2 bases and J by 3 bases, with 13 bases between. The germline CDR1 and CDR2 sequences are MNHEY and SMNVEV (reference sequence). This CDR3 is 15 amino acids long. The CDR3 reads CASSLKVGGYTEAFF. DNA of the CDR3: TGTGCCAGCAGTTTAAAAGTGGGGGGGTACACTGAAGCTTTCTTT.

The chain links TRBV5-1 to TRBJ2-3; D gene ambiguous. Germline CDR1 reads SGHRS; CDR2 reads YFSETQ. The CDR3 is 15 residues long. V was clipped by 4 bases and J by 0 bases, with 12 bases between them. CDR3 bases: TGCGCCAGCAGCCCCGGAGTCTTTAGCACAGATACGCAGTATTTT. Its translation is CASSPGVFSTDTQYF.

This clone appeared a single time. This sequence joins TRBV2 and TRBJ1-5; D is possibly TRBD1 (6 bases). V was pared by 4 bases and J by 6 bases, with 19 bases between. The CDR3 covers 16 residues. Germline CDR1 reads SNHLY; CDR2 reads FYNNEI. The CDR3 spells CASSVFPLQGTQPQHF. The CDR3 region has the DNA TGTGCCAGCAGTGTCTTCCCCTTACAGGGCACTCAGCCCCAGCATTTT.

This chain uses TRBV28 with TRBJ1-5; D is undetermined. The CDR3 is 17 amino acids. V shed 6 bases and J shed 2 bases, with 20 bases lying between them. Germline V gives CDR1 MDHEN, CDR2 SYDVKM. CDR3 protein: CASSRLWGGKGNQPQHF. In DNA, the CDR3 is TGTGCCAGCAGCCGTTTGTGGGGAGGAAAAGGCAATCAGCCCCAGCATTTT.

The rearrangement links TRBV19 to TRBJ1-5, with D perhaps TRBD1 (5 bases). The ends were cut back, 3 bases at V and 7 bases at J, with 10 bases in the middle. CDR1 and CDR2 from the germline V gene are LNHDA and SQIVND (reference sequence). The CDR3 contains 13 residues. The CDR3 DNA is TGTGCCAGTAGTATGGGCTGGGGGCAGCCCCAGCATTTT. Protein sequence: CASSMGWGQPQHF.

The chain carries TRBV2 and TRBJ2-3, with 11 bases aligning to TRBD1. Germline V gene data show CDR1 as SNHLY and CDR2 as FYNNEI. V lost 5 bases to trimming and J lost 4 bases; unmatched junction nucleotides: 5. The CDR3 is made up of 15 amino acids. CDR3 DNA: TGTGCCAGCAGTACGGACAGGGGGCCAGCAGATACGCAGTATTTT. This encodes CASSTDRGPADTQYF.

The chain uses TRBV5-1 and TRBJ1-1, with 9 bases that match TRBD1. CDR3 length: 15 residues. V gave up 4 bases and J gave up 1 base; unmatched junction bases: 5. CDR1 and CDR2 from the germline V gene are SGHRS and YFSETQ. The CDR3 nucleotides read TGCGCCAGCAGCCCAGGGACAGGGCAGAACACTGAAGCTTTCTTT. This gives the protein CASSPGTGQNTEAFF. Looking up the rest from reference TRBV5-1 and TRBJ1-1 gives the full variable domain: KAGVTQTPRYLIKTRGQQVTLSCSPISGHRSVSWYQQTPGQGLQFLFEYFSETQRNKGNFPGRFSGRQFSNSRSEMNVSTLELGDSALYLCASSPGTGQNTEAFFGQGTRLTVV.

V gene TRBV2 combines with J gene TRBJ1-3; 8 bases align to TRBD1. This CDR3 is 14 amino acids long. Losses at the gene ends were 6 bases for V and 0 bases for J; bases not matched to a gene: 1. Germline V gene data show CDR1 as SNHLY and CDR2 as FYNNEI. CDR3 nucleotide sequence: TGTGCCAGCAGGACAGGGGCCTCTGGAAACACCATATATTTT. This gives the protein CASRTGASGNTIYF.

The V call is TRBV28, the J call TRBJ1-2, with 10 bases matching TRBD1. The V and J ends lost 5 bases and 8 bases, in that order; junction bases with no gene match: 8. The germline V gene has CDR1 MDHEN and CDR2 SYDVKM. The CDR3 covers 14 residues. The CDR3 DNA follows: TGTGCCAGCAGTACCCCCGGACAGGGGGAAGGCTACACCTTC. Translated: CASSTPGQGEGYTF.

This clone came up a few times. The chain recombines TRBV28 with TRBJ1-5; possible D gene TRBD1, 5 bases. The germline V and J ends were trimmed by 6 bases and 6 bases, with 15 bases remaining between them. The CDR3 spans 14 residues. Germline CDR1 reads MDHEN; CDR2 reads SYDVKM. The CDR3 bases are TGTGCCAGCAGAGGAACGGGGGGTTCTCAGCCCCAGCATTTT. Its protein product is CASRGTGGSQPQHF.

J is TRBJ2-3 and V is TRBV5-6; possibly TRBD1 for D (6 bases). CDR3 length: 16 amino acids. The germline gives CDR1 SGHDT, CDR2 YYEEEE. The V and J ends lost 0 bases and 1 base respectively, with 12 bases between them. The CDR3 protein is CASSLAKGTRTDTQYF. CDR3 nucleotides: TGTGCCAGCAGCTTGGCCAAGGGGACACGCACAGATACGCAGTATTTT.

This chain connects TRBV11-2 to TRBJ1-4, with 7 nucleotides matching TRBD1. CDR3 length: 16 amino acids. Trimming at V came to 5 bases and at J to 7 bases, leaving 13 bases not matched to a gene. CDR1 and CDR2 from the germline V gene are SGHAT and FQNNGV. In DNA, the CDR3 is TGTGCCAGCAGCCCCCGCGATAAGGCAGGGGGTGAAAAACTGTTTTTT. It translates to CASSPRDKAGGEKLFF.

The chain has TRBV2 and TRBJ2-1; perhaps TRBD1 as D (5 bases). This CDR3 region has 15 residues. The germline gives CDR1 SNHLY, CDR2 FYNNEI. V was clipped by 6 bases and J by 1 base, with 13 bases between them. CDR3 in DNA: TGTGCCAGCAGCTTCCTCAGGGCTTCCTACAATGAGCAGTTCTTC. This gives the protein CASSFLRASYNEQFF.

The chain couples TRBV28 to TRBJ2-1; weak D call: TRBD1 (5 bases). This CDR3 has 17 amino acids. V shed 7 bases and J shed 3 bases, with 22 bases lying between them. Germline V lookup: CDR1 MDHEN, CDR2 SYDVKM. The CDR3 DNA follows: TGTGCCAGCACTCCCCGAGACGGAGCAAGGGGCTACAATGAGCAGTTCTTC. Translated, it gives CASTPRDGARGYNEQFF.

The DNA of the CDR3 is TGCGCCAGCAGCCGTCTCTGGACAGATCAAGAGACCCAGTACTTC. Translation: CASSRLWTDQETQYF. V usage is TRBV5-1 and J usage is TRBJ2-5; tentative D call: TRBD1 (6 bases). The CDR3 contains 15 residues. CDR1 and CDR2 from the germline V gene are SGHRS and YFSETQ. Deletions cut 4 bases from V and 2 bases from J, with 15 bases between.

CDR3 sequence reads: CASSLQRTANQPQHF. The CDR3 DNA follows: TGTGCCAGCTCACTCCAGCGGACAGCCAATCAGCCCCAGCATTTT. This chain connects TRBV18 to TRBJ1-5; D possibly corresponds to TRBD1 (6 bases). Trimming cost V 4 bases and J 3 bases, with 13 bases left between them. Germline-derived CDR1 and CDR2 are KGHSH and LQKENI. The CDR3 sequence is 15 residues long.

The chain couples TRBV6-1 to TRBJ2-5; D gene unclear. CDR3 length equals 13 residues. The V and J ends lost 6 bases and 1 base respectively, with 9 bases between them. The germline gives CDR1 MNHNS, CDR2 SASEGT. The CDR3, as DNA: TGTGCCAGCAGCCTCTCTACCCAAGAGACCCAGTACTTC. It yields the protein CASSLSTQETQYF.

The V call is TRBV27, the J call TRBJ2-1; D call uncertain. Germline V gene sequence: CDR1 MNHEY, CDR2 SMNVEV (reference sequence). The CDR3 has 12 residues. V was pared by 6 bases and J by 6 bases, with 9 bases between. CDR3 DNA: TGTGCCAGCAGCACCCCTTCCAATGAGCAGTTCTTC. Translation gives CASSTPSNEQFF.

The chain employs TRBV18 and TRBJ1-2; weak D call: TRBD1 (6 bases). The germline V and J ends were trimmed by 5 bases and 1 base, with 8 bases remaining between them. Germline V gene data show CDR1 as KGHSH and CDR2 as LQKENI. The CDR3 is 13 amino acids. The CDR3 here is CASSMDSNYGYTF. The CDR3 coding sequence is TGTGCCAGCTCAATGGACAGTAACTATGGCTACACCTTC.

This clone appeared once. The chain uses TRBV18 and TRBJ2-3; TRBD2 agrees at 11 bases. Trimming took 5 bases from V and 4 from J; bases not matched to a gene: 8. The CDR3 loop spans 16 amino acids. Germline V gene sequence: CDR1 KGHSH, CDR2 LQKENI. The CDR3 region is CASSSLAGGPSDTQYF. As DNA, the CDR3 is TGTGCCAGCTCATCCTTAGCGGGAGGGCCGTCAGATACGCAGTATTTT.

The chain carries TRBV7-3 and TRBJ2-1; 8 bases agree with TRBD2. The germline CDR1 and CDR2 sequences are SGHTA and FQGTGA. The CDR3 runs 15 residues. The J segment lost 6 bases and the V segment lost 1 base, leaving 5 bases of the junction unmatched. Here the CDR3 DNA reads TGTGCCAGCAGCTTAATGGGACTAGACTTCAATGAGCAGTTCTTC. Residues: CASSLMGLDFNEQFF.

On this clone: Other DNA sequences in the same sample also yield this CDR3. The chain employs TRBV5-1 and TRBJ1-2, with D unresolved. There are 13 residues in the CDR3. Germline CDR1 SGHRS, CDR2 YFSETQ. V shed 2 bases and J shed 2 bases, with 7 bases lying between them. The CDR3 sequence: CASSLGTNYGYTF. The CDR3 DNA follows: TGCGCCAGCAGCTTAGGCACAAACTATGGCTACACCTTC.

The chain couples TRBV9 to TRBJ1-1; the D is unclear. This CDR3 contains 14 residues. Germline lookup yields CDR1 SGDLS and CDR2 YYNGEE. V gave up 0 bases and J gave up 0 bases, with 6 bases separating them. CDR3 sequence: CASSVVPLNTEAFF. The DNA for the CDR3 is TGTGCCAGCAGCGTAGTCCCGCTGAACACTGAAGCTTTCTTT.

This sequence joins TRBV28 and TRBJ1-2; 7 positions agree with TRBD1. This CDR3 contains 13 residues. CDR1 and CDR2 from the germline V gene are MDHEN and SYDVKM. Trimming removed 5 bases from V and 4 bases from J; junction bases left unmatched: 4. CDR3 residues: CASSDREFYGYTF. The CDR3 coding sequence is TGTGCCAGCAGTGACAGGGAGTTCTATGGCTACACCTTC.

This clone occurred once. The chain uses TRBV2 and TRBJ1-3, with D possibly matching TRBD1 (5 bases). The germline CDR1 and CDR2 sequences are SNHLY and FYNNEI. V dropped 8 bases and J dropped 0 bases, with 17 bases sitting between them. This CDR3 has 16 residues. In DNA form, the CDR3 reads TGTGCCAGCCACGGCGGGGGGACGTACTCTGGAAACACCATATATTTT. It yields the protein CASHGGGTYSGNTIYF.

Regarding this clone: Additional DNA sequences in this sample encode the identical CDR3. The chain links TRBV5-1 to TRBJ2-1, with D possibly being TRBD1 (6 bases). Germline assignment: CDR1 SGHRS and CDR2 YFSETQ. The CDR3 has 13 amino acids. Deletions cut 0 bases from V and 6 bases from J, with 7 bases between. The CDR3 DNA is TGCGCCAGCAGCTTGGGCAGGGGCAATGAGCAGTTCTTC. Protein: CASSLGRGNEQFF.

The V gene is TRBV18, the J gene TRBJ2-3; TRBD2 matches at 7 bases. The CDR3 consists of 14 residues. V shed 6 bases and J 7 bases; nucleotides not matched to a gene: 10. The germline gives CDR1 KGHSH, CDR2 LQKENI. The CDR3 loop is CASSGLDRRNTQYF. The CDR3 DNA reads as TGTGCCAGCTCCGGACTAGACCGCCGCAATACGCAGTATTTT.